The 19 T cell receptor beta chains in this list originate from one sample, sequenced in a study of T-cell reconstitution after alpha-beta-depleted transplantation in children. Preparation of the TCRbeta library used unique molecular identifiers. TCRdb ran MiXCR on the PCR reads and lists one entry per CDR3 protein. The table lists just under 550,000 distinct CDR3 sequences, around 16% of them singletons. Sequenced material: PBMCs from the stem cell graft donor, taken from the stem cell graft. These receptors all come from a human donor who donated a stem cell graft to a child with acute lymphoblastic leukemia.

The chain uses TRBV7-9 and TRBJ1-2; D is perhaps TRBD1 (5 bases). The CDR3 is 14 amino acids. Between the trimmed V and J ends, which lost 6 bases and 5 bases, there was a span of 16 bases. Germline lookup yields CDR1 SEHNR and CDR2 FQNEAQ (reference sequence). The CDR3 sequence is CASRPGTLAYGYTF. CDR3 coding DNA: TGTGCCAGCAGACCCGGGACTTTAGCATATGGCTACACCTTC.

The J gene is TRBJ2-7, the V gene TRBV7-3; no reliable D call. V was pared by 4 bases and J by 2 bases, with 18 bases between. Germline V gene data show CDR1 as SGHTA and CDR2 as FQGTGA. The CDR3 sequence is 16 residues long. The CDR3, as DNA: TGTGCCAGCAGCTCTCACCACGGTGGACGTACCTACGAGCAGTACTTC. This translates into CASSSHHGGRTYEQYF.

On this clonotype: Its ends do not fully match the called genes, so a read error is possible. The rearrangement joins TRBV30 to TRBJ2-4, with D possibly matching TRBD2 (5 bases). The CDR3 spans 12 residues. CDR1 and CDR2 (germline): GTSNPN, SVGIG (reference sequence). The CDR3 DNA reads as TGTGCCTGGGGGCTAGCCAAAAACAGTCAGTACTTC. Translation gives CAWGLAKNSQYF.

There are a few counts of this clonotype. The chain carries TRBV19 and TRBJ2-1; D is uncertain. The CDR3 runs to 14 residues. V dropped 2 bases and J dropped 3 bases, with 8 bases sitting between them. CDR1 and CDR2 from the germline V gene are LNHDA and SQIVND (reference sequence). The CDR3 region is CASSISRVYNEQFF. DNA of the CDR3: TGTGCCAGTAGTATATCAAGGGTCTACAATGAGCAGTTCTTC. Based on the CDR3 plus reference TRBV19 and TRBJ2-1, the full variable domain is DGGITQSPKYLFRKEGQNVTLSCEQNLNHDAMYWYRQDPGQGLRLIYYSQIVNDFQKGDIAEGYSVSREKKESFPLTVTSAQKNPTAFYLCASSISRVYNEQFFGPGTRLTVL.

The chain couples TRBV7-9 to TRBJ2-7, with 10 bases lining up with TRBD2. V gave up 7 bases and J gave up 2 bases; unmatched junction bases: 11. The germline V gene has CDR1 SEHNR and CDR2 FQNEAQ (reference sequence). The length of the CDR3 is 16 residues. The CDR3 sequence: CASTRQGTSATYEQYF. The CDR3, as DNA: TGTGCCAGCACCCGGCAAGGGACTAGCGCTACCTACGAGCAGTACTTC.

The rearrangement joins TRBV5-1 to TRBJ2-5; 7 positions agree with TRBD2. The junction had 6 bases not matched to a gene; V was cut back by 1 base and J by 0 bases. The CDR3 loop spans 16 amino acids. CDR1 is SGHRS and CDR2 is YFSETQ in the germline V gene. CDR3 DNA sequence: TGCGCCAGCAGCTTGCGGGCGGGAGAGTACCAAGAGACCCAGTACTTC. Translated, it gives CASSLRAGEYQETQYF. Using reference TRBV5-1 and TRBJ2-5 for the parts outside the CDR3, the full variable domain is KAGVTQTPRYLIKTRGQQVTLSCSPISGHRSVSWYQQTPGQGLQFLFEYFSETQRNKGNFPGRFSGRQFSNSRSEMNVSTLELGDSALYLCASSLRAGEYQETQYFGPGTRLLVL.

The rearrangement links TRBV3-1 to TRBJ1-1; D remains unclear. Germline values: CDR1 LGHDT, CDR2 YNNKEL (reference sequence). Trimming removed 0 bases from V and 0 bases from J, with 8 bases in between. The CDR3 is 15 amino acids. In nucleotides, the CDR3 is TGTGCCAGCAGCCAAGATCTGAGCCTGAACACTGAAGCTTTCTTT. Protein sequence: CASSQDLSLNTEAFF.

This clonotype has more than one count but fewer than ten. The junction does not match germline at one end; this may be a read error. The rearrangement uses TRBV5-8 and TRBJ2-7; possibly TRBD2 for D (5 bases). The CDR3 runs 15 residues. The germline CDR1 and CDR2 sequences are SGHTS and YDEGEE. DNA for the CDR3: TGTGCCAGCACCTTGCCTCGGTCGGGGTCCTACGAGCAGTACTTC. As protein: CASTLPRSGSYEQYF. Drawing the rest from reference TRBV5-8 and TRBJ2-7, the complete variable domain is EAGVTQSPTHLIKTRGQQATLRCSPISGHTSVYWYQQALGLGLQFLLWYDEGEERNRGNFPPRFSGRQFPNYSSELNVNALELEDSALYLCASTLPRSGSYEQYFGPGTRLTVT.

The rearrangement uses TRBV11-2 and TRBJ2-1, with no clear D. The CDR3 totals 15 residues. The germline V gene has CDR1 SGHAT and CDR2 FQNNGV. Trimming stripped 5 bases from V and 0 bases from J, with 11 bases between. CDR3 sequence: CASSPSVDSYNEQFF. The CDR3 region has the DNA TGTGCCAGCAGCCCGAGCGTTGACTCCTACAATGAGCAGTTCTTC.

In its sample, this clonotype was seen a few times. The chain uses TRBV7-9 and TRBJ1-2; D not resolved. The ends were cut back, 4 bases at V and 4 bases at J, with 13 bases in the middle. Germline CDR1 is SEHNR and CDR2 is FQNEAQ (reference sequence). This CDR3 has 14 residues. The CDR3 nucleotides are TGTGCCAGCAGCTCGGTCGGATCCGCCTATGGCTACACCTTC. Translation gives CASSSVGSAYGYTF. Using reference TRBV7-9 and TRBJ1-2 for the parts outside the CDR3, the full variable domain is DTGVSQNPRHKITKRGQNVTFRCDPISEHNRLYWYRQTLGQGPEFLTYFQNEAQLEKSRLLSDRFSAERPKGSFSTLEIQRTEQGDSAMYLCASSSVGSAYGYTFGSGTRLTVV.

This sequence joins TRBV6-5 and TRBJ2-7; TRBD1 aligns across 7 bases. The length of the CDR3 is 14 residues. V lost 2 bases and J lost 1; bases outside the gene matches: 2. Germline V gives CDR1 MNHEY, CDR2 SVGAGI. The CDR3 is CASSYADRSYEQYF. The CDR3 coding sequence is TGTGCCAGCAGTTACGCGGACAGGTCCTACGAGCAGTACTTC.

This clonotype has just a few counts. The chain combines TRBV4-1 with TRBJ2-3, with 9 bases identical to TRBD2. This CDR3 contains 17 residues. Trimming took 0 bases from V and 6 from J; bases not matched to a gene: 10. Per germline, CDR1 MGHRA and CDR2 YSYEKL. The DNA for the CDR3 is TGCGCCAGCAGCCAAGAGGAGTCTAGCGGGATGGAGGATACGCAGTATTTT. Its protein is CASSQEESSGMEDTQYF.

This clonotype was detected a few times. The V call is TRBV20-1, the J call TRBJ2-1; 11 bases fit TRBD2. Trimming cost V 6 bases and J 4 bases; bases outside gene matches: 5. CDR1 and CDR2 from the germline V gene are DFQATT and SNEGSKA (reference sequence). The CDR3 covers 14 residues. The CDR3 is CSATTSGEYNEQFF. The CDR3 region has the DNA TGCAGTGCAACGACTAGCGGGGAATACAATGAGCAGTTCTTC.

This clonotype appeared a few times. The chain joins TRBV18 to TRBJ1-1; D not resolved. Trimming stripped 3 bases from V and 11 bases from J, with 7 bases between. Germline CDR1 is KGHSH and CDR2 is LQKENI. The CDR3 runs 10 residues. The CDR3 nucleotides are TGTGCCAGCTCACCGGCAGTTGCTTTCTTT. It is translated as CASSPAVAFF. Looking up the rest from reference TRBV18 and TRBJ1-1 gives the full variable domain: NAGVMQNPRHLVRRRGQEARLRCSPMKGHSHVYWYRQLPEEGLKFMVYLQKENIIDESGMPKERFSAEFPKEGPSILRIQQVVRGDSAAYFCASSPAVAFFGQGTRLTVV.

There are a few counts of this clonotype. The chain joins TRBV9 to TRBJ2-7; 9 bases align to TRBD1. CDR1 is SGDLS and CDR2 is YYNGEE in the germline V gene. The CDR3 length is 16 residues. The V gene end was trimmed by 2 bases and the J gene end by 1 base; junction bases not matched to a gene: 7. This chain's CDR3 is CASSVTTGTGSYEQYF. CDR3 nucleotides: TGTGCCAGCAGCGTCACGACCGGGACAGGGTCCTACGAGCAGTACTTC.

This chain links TRBV20-1 with TRBJ2-3; TRBD2 matches at 16 bases. V shed 4 bases and J 4 bases; nucleotides not matched to a gene: 8. This CDR3 contains 17 residues. Per the germline V gene, CDR1 is DFQATT and CDR2 is SNEGSKA (reference sequence). The CDR3 protein is CSAIGTSGRGWPDTQYF. The CDR3 DNA reads as TGCAGTGCTATCGGGACTAGCGGGAGGGGTTGGCCAGATACGCAGTATTTT.

This clonotype appeared a few times. The chain joins TRBV5-1 to TRBJ1-3; TRBD1 aligns across 9 bases. This CDR3 is built from 15 residues. Germline CDR1 SGHRS, CDR2 YFSETQ. V lost 5 bases to trimming and J lost 1 base; unmatched junction nucleotides: 4. The CDR3 loop reads CASRMDRGSGNTIYF. CDR3 sequence (DNA): TGCGCCAGCAGGATGGACAGGGGTTCTGGAAACACCATATATTTT.

V gene TRBV9 combines with J gene TRBJ2-6; unclear D gene. The V end lost 7 bases, the J end lost 1 base, and 9 bases lay between the germline ends. CDR1 is SGDLS and CDR2 is YYNGEE in the germline V gene. The CDR3 contains 14 residues. CDR3 in DNA: TGTGCCAGCGGGTGGAAGTCTGGGGCCAACGTCCTGACTTTC. Its protein is CASGWKSGANVLTF.

This clonotype has more than one count but fewer than ten. The chain couples TRBV6-1 to TRBJ2-2; tentatively, D is TRBD1 (5 bases). With 8 bases removed from V and 6 bases from J, the gap between germline ends came to 16 bases. From germline, CDR1 is MNHNS and CDR2 SASEGT. The CDR3 covers 14 residues. The CDR3 DNA follows: TGTGCCAGCCAAGAGTCCCCAGGGCCCGGGGAGCTGTTTTTT. Translating it yields CASQESPGPGELFF.